The present entry profiles one TCR beta chain with its context. The sample originates from a study of blood T cell repertoires in COVID-19. The CDR3 covers 15 residues. V was trimmed by 5 bases and J by 4 bases, leaving 17 bases between them. CDR1 is SGHTA and CDR2 is FQGNSA in the germline V gene. Sequencing was performed with immunoSEQ multiplex PCR; in TCRdb, only in-frame clones are kept and a portion is missing. The table includes approximately 120,000 clones, roughly 85% detected once. Sequenced sample: peripheral blood. V usage is TRBV7-2 and J usage is TRBJ1-2, with D possibly being TRBD1 (5 bases). This TCR was sampled from a human donor in a cohort sampled during active COVID-19. CDR3 coding DNA: TGTGCCAGCAGCACCGACGGGACTACCTTCTATGGCTACACCTTC. Translation: CASSTDGTTFYGYTF.